The 5 T cell receptor beta chains presented below share a single source sample, sequenced in a study of CD8 T cells in ankylosing spondylitis. TCRdb re-derived calls from the 5' RACE reads in MiXCR, one entry per CDR3 protein. The sample has under 200,000 distinct CDR3 sequences, 10% to 15% seen once. The sequencing input was blood, either unsorted or a sorted T cell fraction (not recorded which). These receptors came from a female donor with ankylosing spondylitis or in good health (not recorded which).

The chain couples TRBV7-2 to TRBJ1-2; D is ambiguous. The CDR3 has 14 amino acids. The germline CDR1 and CDR2 sequences are SGHTA and FQGNSA. Trimming took off 2 bases at V and 4 bases at J, with 11 bases between the two ends. As DNA, the CDR3 is TGTGCCAGCAGCTTAAGTAGACCCCCCTATGGCTACACCTTC. Its translation: CASSLSRPPYGYTF. Full variable domain (missing parts from reference TRBV7-2 and TRBJ1-2): GAGVSQSPSNKVTEKGKDVELRCDPISGHTALYWYRQSLGQGLEFLIYFQGNSAPDKSGLPSDRFSAERTGGSVSTLTIQRTQQEDSAVYLCASSLSRPPYGYTFGSGTRLTVV.

This clonotype occurred many times. The chain joins TRBV7-3 to TRBJ1-3; D is undetermined. The V gene's germline CDR1 is SGHTA and CDR2 FQGTGA. The CDR3 runs to 13 residues. The V end lost 1 base, the J end lost 2 bases, and 3 bases lay between the germline ends. The CDR3 loop reads CASSLSAGNTIYF. The CDR3 DNA follows: TGTGCCAGCAGCTTAAGCGCTGGAAACACCATATATTTT. Full variable domain (missing parts from reference TRBV7-3 and TRBJ1-3): GAGVSQTPSNKVTEKGKYVELRCDPISGHTALYWYRQSLGQGPEFLIYFQGTGAADDSGLPNDRFFAVRPEGSVSTLKIQRTERGDSAVYLCASSLSAGNTIYFGEGSWLTVV.

This clonotype was detected many times. The chain has TRBV11-3 and TRBJ1-1; D is undetermined. V lost 5 bases, J lost 4 bases, and 14 bases lay in between. CDR3 length: 14 residues. Looked up from germline, CDR1 is SGHNT and CDR2 is YENEEA. The DNA for the CDR3 is TGTGCCAGCAGCCCCGGCCGGGTGGGCACTGAAGCTTTCTTT. It specifies CASSPGRVGTEAFF.

This clonotype was observed many times. The rearrangement links TRBV28 to TRBJ1-5; D might be TRBD1 (6 bases). V dropped 7 bases and J dropped 3 bases, with 13 bases sitting between them. This CDR3 comprises 14 residues. The germline gives CDR1 MDHEN, CDR2 SYDVKM. The CDR3 region has the DNA TGTGCCAGCATTTCCTCGGGGGCCAATCAGCCCCAGCATTTT. Residues: CASISSGANQPQHF.

This clonotype came up many times. The rearrangement joins TRBV15 to TRBJ1-6; 7 bases are shared with TRBD1. V shed 0 bases, J shed 8 bases, and the junction held 4 bases outside the gene matches. The CDR3 consists of 15 residues. Germline-derived CDR1 and CDR2 are LNHNV and YYDKDF (reference sequence). CDR3 sequence (DNA): TGTGCCACCAGCAGAGATAGGGGGCCCGATTCACCCCTCCACTTT. Translated: CATSRDRGPDSPLHF.